This passage covers 5 T cell receptor beta chains from one sample sequenced in a study of shared clonotypes between healthy human individuals. The repertoire was sequenced with immunoSEQ multiplex PCR; TCRdb's copy has only in-frame clones and lacks some. The repertoire holds 2 million to 2.5 million clones, under 95% seen once, with approximately 0.4% in the top ten. The sequencing sample was made of naive CD4+ T cells from PBMCs. The sample's subset: CD45RA+ positively selected. The receptors here all came from a man in his late teens or twenties in good health. Some clones in this sample may be carry-over from other donors' samples.

The V and J genes are TRBV29-1 and TRBJ1-1; tentatively, D is TRBD1 (5 bases). The CDR3 covers 13 residues. Germline V lookup: CDR1 SQVTM, CDR2 ANQGSEA. Trimming cost V 2 bases and J 7 bases, with 14 bases left between them. The CDR3 bases are TGCAGCGTTGAAAAGCCGGGAAGGGGTGAAGCTTTCTTT. Encoded protein: CSVEKPGRGEAFF.

This clone is a singleton in its sample. The J gene is TRBJ2-7, the V gene TRBV2, with D perhaps TRBD1 (5 bases). CDR3 length: 11 amino acids. Trimming took 4 bases from V and 5 from J, leaving 6 bases between them. Germline CDR1 and CDR2: SNHLY and FYNNEI. The CDR3 region has the DNA TGTGCCAGCAGTGGGGGCCACGAGCAGTACTTC. This gives the protein CASSGGHEQYF.

The rearrangement uses TRBV5-1 and TRBJ2-7, with a weak D call TRBD1 (6 bases). Germline V gives CDR1 SGHRS, CDR2 YFSETQ. The V and J ends lost 5 bases and 2 bases respectively, with 20 bases between them. This CDR3 region has 16 residues. The CDR3 DNA reads TGCGCCAGCAGACCGTTAGGGACAAAAGACCCCTACGAGCAGTACTTC. Its translation: CASRPLGTKDPYEQYF.

A word on this clone: Other DNA variants within this sample encode the same CDR3. This chain joins TRBV2 and TRBJ2-2; D is uncertain. V gave up 7 bases and J gave up 2 bases, with 5 bases separating them. CDR1 is SNHLY and CDR2 is FYNNEI in the germline V gene. There are 12 residues in the CDR3. This chain's CDR3 is CASKRNTGELFF. In nucleotides, the CDR3 is TGTGCCAGCAAGAGAAACACCGGGGAGCTGTTTTTT.

V and J are TRBV19 and TRBJ2-7, with D perhaps matching TRBD1 or TRBD2 (5 bases each). The CDR3 sequence is 13 residues long. Germline CDR1 and CDR2: LNHDA and SQIVND (reference sequence). V gave up 5 bases and J gave up 0 bases, with 8 bases separating them. The CDR3: CASSRDHSYEQYF. In nucleotides, the CDR3 is TGTGCCAGTAGTCGGGACCACTCCTACGAGCAGTACTTC.